One sample yielded the 23 T cell receptor beta chains listed below, sequenced in a study of blood T cell repertoires in COVID-19. The repertoire was sequenced with immunoSEQ multiplex PCR; TCRdb's copy has only in-frame clones and lacks some. This repertoire shows some 200,000 clones, 70% to 90% found once; its top ten account for about 8%. Sample: peripheral blood. The receptors come from a woman in her fifties or sixties with active or convalescent COVID-19.

V usage is TRBV2 and J usage is TRBJ1-1; the match to TRBD1 covers 8 bases. The CDR3 contains 14 residues. Germline assignment: CDR1 SNHLY and CDR2 FYNNEI. V lost 3 bases and J lost 4; bases outside the gene matches: 4. The CDR3 loop is CASSDGRGPTEAFF. For the CDR3, the DNA is TGTGCCAGCAGTGACGGCAGGGGGCCCACTGAAGCTTTCTTT.

The chain combines TRBV6-6 with TRBJ2-7; weak D call: TRBD1 (5 bases). The V end lost 0 bases, the J end lost 3 bases, and 12 bases lay between the germline ends. Germline assignment: CDR1 MNHNY and CDR2 SVGAGI (reference sequence). This CDR3 has 15 residues. The CDR3 loop reads CASSYSKGASYEQYF. CDR3 sequence (DNA): TGTGCCAGCAGTTACTCGAAAGGGGCCAGCTACGAGCAGTACTTC.

The chain combines TRBV24-1 with TRBJ2-3; TRBD2 aligns across 7 bases. Losses at the gene ends were 6 bases for V and 1 base for J; bases not matched to a gene: 6. Germline lookup yields CDR1 KGHDR and CDR2 SFDVKD. This CDR3 contains 15 residues. CDR3 region: CATSSSGVGTDTQYF. The CDR3 DNA reads as TGTGCCACCAGTTCAAGCGGGGTTGGCACAGATACGCAGTATTTT.

This clone has a single count. V gene TRBV27 combines with J gene TRBJ1-1, with D perhaps matching TRBD1 (6 bases). Germline V gives CDR1 MNHEY, CDR2 SMNVEV (reference sequence). Trimming shortened V by 4 bases and J by 5 bases, and 14 bases separated the two germline ends. The CDR3 extends over 14 amino acids. The CDR3 here is CASSSTGWGTEAFF. CDR3 nucleotides: TGTGCCAGCAGTTCCACAGGGTGGGGGACTGAAGCTTTCTTT.

This chain links TRBV6-6 with TRBJ1-3, with no clear D. Germline V CDR1 and CDR2: MNHNY, SVGAGI (reference sequence). V dropped 4 bases and J dropped 4 bases, with 17 bases sitting between them. CDR3 size: 16 residues. CDR3: CASSFPPGSGGNTIYF. CDR3 coding DNA: TGTGCCAGCAGTTTCCCCCCCGGGAGCGGGGGAAACACCATATATTTT.

V gene TRBV9 combines with J gene TRBJ2-1; 12 nucleotides align to TRBD2. Germline trimming cut 6 bases from V and 8 bases from J; bases unmatched to any gene: 12. The germline V gene has CDR1 SGDLS and CDR2 YYNGEE. CDR3 size: 16 residues. The CDR3 here is CASTESGTSGLDEQFF. CDR3 DNA: TGTGCCAGCACCGAATCCGGGACTAGCGGGCTTGATGAGCAGTTCTTC.

The chain is built from TRBV5-4 and TRBJ2-2; D remains unclear. This CDR3 region has 14 residues. V was trimmed by 3 bases and J by 0 bases, leaving 6 bases between them. CDR1 and CDR2 (germline): SGHNT, YYREEE (reference sequence). The CDR3 DNA reads TGTGCCAGCAGCTGGCCTTCGAACACCGGGGAGCTGTTTTTT. It is translated as CASSWPSNTGELFF.

The CDR3 reads CASGSGQGPTGTDTQYF. In DNA, the CDR3 is TGTGCTAGTGGTTCGGGACAGGGGCCTACTGGCACAGATACGCAGTATTTT. The chain combines TRBV12-5 with TRBJ2-3; 10 bases map to TRBD1. From germline, CDR1 is LGHNT and CDR2 FRNRAP. The CDR3 totals 17 residues. The trim removed 4 bases at V and 1 base at J, leaving 8 bases unmatched. Together with reference TRBV12-5 and TRBJ2-3, the CDR3 gives the full variable domain: DARVTQTPRHKVTEMGQEVTMRCQPILGHNTVFWYRQTMMQGLELLAYFRNRAPLDDSGMPKDRFSAEMPDATLATLKIQPSEPRDSAVYFCASGSGQGPTGTDTQYFGPGTRLTVL.

The rearrangement uses TRBV4-1 and TRBJ1-3; a weak D match, TRBD1 (5 bases). The CDR3 is 18 amino acids. In germline, CDR1 is MGHRA, CDR2 YSYEKL. V lost 4 bases and J lost 0, with 19 bases in between. The CDR3 region is CASSPNGGGKSSGNTIYF. CDR3 nucleotides: TGCGCCAGCAGCCCGAATGGTGGGGGGAAGAGCTCTGGAAACACCATATATTTT.

V is TRBV3-1 (or the pseudogene TRBV3-2) and J is TRBJ2-1; 9 bases line up with TRBD1. Germline CDR1 is LGHDT and CDR2 is YNNKEL (reference sequence). The CDR3 runs to 16 residues. V dropped 4 bases and J dropped 3; count of bases not matched to a gene: 7. CDR3 amino acids: CASSPETTGGYNEQFF. The CDR3 nucleotides read TGTGCCAGCAGCCCTGAAACGACAGGGGGCTACAATGAGCAGTTCTTC.

J is TRBJ2-1 and V is TRBV27; 8 positions match TRBD2. Germline assignment: CDR1 MNHEY and CDR2 SMNVEV (reference sequence). The J segment lost 7 bases and the V segment lost 6 bases, leaving 11 bases of the junction unmatched. This CDR3 is built from 15 residues. In nucleotides, the CDR3 is TGTGCCAGCAGCCCGGAGTCTAGCGGGTGGAATGAGCAGTTCTTC. The encoded protein is CASSPESSGWNEQFF.

The gene calls are TRBV5-1 and TRBJ1-2; TRBD1 aligns across 8 bases. The CDR3 consists of 13 residues. Germline loops: CDR1 SGHRS, CDR2 YFSETQ. V trimming: 4 bases; J trimming: 8 bases; junction bases outside the gene matches: 7. The CDR3 DNA reads TGCGCCAGCAGCAAGACAGGGGAGGGAGGCTACACCTTC. The encoded protein is CASSKTGEGGYTF. Supplemented by reference TRBV5-1 and TRBJ1-2, the full variable domain reads KAGVTQTPRYLIKTRGQQVTLSCSPISGHRSVSWYQQTPGQGLQFLFEYFSETQRNKGNFPGRFSGRQFSNSRSEMNVSTLELGDSALYLCASSKTGEGGYTFGSGTRLTVV.

This chain connects TRBV3-1 (or the pseudogene TRBV3-2) to TRBJ2-5; D may be TRBD2 (5 bases). Germline loops: CDR1 LGHDT, CDR2 YNNKEL (reference sequence). This CDR3 is built from 15 residues. With 4 bases removed from V and 0 bases from J, the gap between germline ends came to 12 bases. The CDR3 DNA is TGTGCCAGCAGCCTCACGGGGTCGTACCAAGAGACCCAGTACTTC. Protein sequence: CASSLTGSYQETQYF.

The chain employs TRBV6-4 and TRBJ2-1, with a weak D call TRBD1 (5 bases). Germline lookup yields CDR1 MRHNA and CDR2 SNTAGT. The CDR3 extends over 14 amino acids. V lost 3 bases and J lost 7, with 13 bases in between. The CDR3 here is CASSDSDSFNEQFF. Written as DNA, the CDR3 is TGTGCCAGCAGTGATAGTGACAGCTTTAATGAGCAGTTCTTC.

The V gene is TRBV13, the J gene TRBJ2-5, with a weak D call TRBD1 (5 bases). CDR1 is PRHDT, CDR2 FYEKMQ, per germline (reference sequence). This CDR3 has 14 residues. Trimming removed 0 bases from V and 6 bases from J, with 11 bases in between. CDR3 DNA sequence: TGTGCCAGCAGCTTAGGAGGGGCAGCAAAGACCCAGTACTTC. Its protein is CASSLGGAAKTQYF. The variable domain in full, with the rest retrieved from reference TRBV13 and TRBJ2-5, is AAGVIQSPRHLIKEKRETATLKCYPIPRHDTVYWYQQGPGQDPQFLISFYEKMQSDKGSIPDRFSAQQFSDYHSELNMSSLELGDSALYFCASSLGGAAKTQYFGPGTRLLVL.

DNA for the CDR3: TGTGCCACAACTAGCTGGGCGTACTCCTACGAGCAGTACGTC. It yields the protein CATTSWAYSYEQYV. J is TRBJ2-7 and V is TRBV9; tentatively, D is TRBD2 (6 bases). CDR1 and CDR2 from the germline V gene are SGDLS and YYNGEE. V dropped 9 bases and J dropped 0 bases, with 16 bases sitting between them. The CDR3 extends over 14 amino acids.

This rearrangement joins TRBV4-2 to TRBJ2-7; tentative D call: TRBD1 (6 bases). The CDR3 runs to 15 residues. V lost 5 bases to trimming and J lost 4 bases, with 18 bases between them. In germline, CDR1 is LGHNA, CDR2 YNFKEQ. CDR3 coding DNA: TGTGCCAGCAGCGTTGGGCCAGGGGCGATGTACGAGCAGTACTTC. Translating gives CASSVGPGAMYEQYF.

This clone was seen more than once but under ten times. The V call is TRBV27, the J call TRBJ1-5; 9 bases fit TRBD1. Trimming cost V 7 bases and J 7 bases; bases outside gene matches: 11. The CDR3 is made up of 15 amino acids. Germline V lookup: CDR1 MNHEY, CDR2 SMNVEV (reference sequence). This CDR3 reads CASTSNGQGWQPQHF. The CDR3 DNA sequence: TGTGCCAGCACATCAAACGGACAGGGGTGGCAGCCCCAGCATTTT.

The rearrangement joins TRBV5-1 to TRBJ2-3; 10 bases fit TRBD1. This CDR3 region has 16 residues. J gave up 5 bases and V 4 bases, and 10 bases lay outside the gene matches. CDR1 SGHRS and CDR2 YFSETQ come from the germline V gene. This chain's CDR3 is CASSPGDRGMRDTQYF. CDR3 nucleotide sequence: TGCGCCAGCAGCCCCGGGGACAGGGGCATGAGAGATACGCAGTATTTT. The whole variable domain, filled in from reference TRBV5-1 and TRBJ2-3, reads KAGVTQTPRYLIKTRGQQVTLSCSPISGHRSVSWYQQTPGQGLQFLFEYFSETQRNKGNFPGRFSGRQFSNSRSEMNVSTLELGDSALYLCASSPGDRGMRDTQYFGPGTRLTVL.

This sequence joins TRBV7-9 and TRBJ1-3, with 12 nucleotides matching TRBD1. The trim removed 5 bases at V and 8 bases at J, leaving 10 bases unmatched. The germline V gene encodes CDR1 SEHNR and CDR2 FQNEAQ (reference sequence). The CDR3 runs 16 residues. Written as DNA, the CDR3 is TGTGCCAGCAGCCAGGGATCGGGACAGGGGGCTGACACCATATATTTT. Its translation is CASSQGSGQGADTIYF.

CDR3 DNA sequence: TGTGCCAGCAGTCTAGGGGGAGTCACTGAAGCTTTCTTT. Translating it yields CASSLGGVTEAFF. The V and J genes are TRBV28 and TRBJ1-1; tentatively, D is TRBD1 (6 bases). Germline lookup yields CDR1 MDHEN and CDR2 SYDVKM. The CDR3 sequence is 13 residues long. V was trimmed by 5 bases and J by 4 bases, leaving 11 bases between them.

The J gene is TRBJ2-5, the V gene TRBV5-1, with D perhaps TRBD2 (5 bases). V shed 2 bases and J shed 5 bases, with 10 bases lying between them. Per the germline V gene, CDR1 is SGHRS and CDR2 is YFSETQ. The CDR3 spans 13 residues. Written as DNA, the CDR3 is TGCGCCAGCAGCTTCACCCCGGGGGAGACCCAGTACTTC. Amino acid sequence: CASSFTPGETQYF.

Written as DNA, the CDR3 is TGTGCCAGCAGTGACTCGGCAAGTTCAGGGGCTGGGGCCAACGTCCTGACTTTC. It encodes CASSDSASSGAGANVLTF. The chain has TRBV6-4 and TRBJ2-6, with D perhaps TRBD1 (6 bases). Trimming took off 0 bases at V and 2 bases at J, with 14 bases between the two ends. Germline CDR1 and CDR2: MRHNA and SNTAGT. CDR3 length: 18 residues.